Each of the 30 T cell receptor beta chains below was sequenced from the same sample in a study of vaccination effects on CD4 cells after COVID-19. Antigen-specific CD4+ T cells were expanded with viral peptide pools in the ViraFEST assay before sequencing. CD4+ T cells were isolated after 10 days of culture. SARS-CoV-2 infected the person between March and December 2020, as confirmed by PCR. Sequenced by immunoSEQ multiplex PCR; TCRdb stores in-frame clones only, minus some. The table includes around 47,000 clones, more than 60% detected once. Their antigens remain unidentified. The sequenced sample was CD4+ T cells from PBMCs cultured with a peptide pool, obtained before COVID-19 vaccination. The receptors derive from a human donor who had a prior SARS-CoV-2 infection.

The chain has TRBV7-3 and TRBJ1-2; 10 bases line up with TRBD1. The CDR3 consists of 13 residues. J lost 7 bases, V lost 5 bases, and 4 bases had no gene match. Germline V CDR1 and CDR2: SGHTA, FQGTGA. CDR3 in amino acids: CASSPTGGVGYTF. Written as DNA, the CDR3 is TGTGCCAGCAGCCCGACAGGGGGCGTTGGCTACACCTTC.

The CDR3 reads CASSYSIWGSGNTIYF. CDR3 DNA sequence: TGTGCCAGCAGTTACTCGATCTGGGGATCTGGAAACACCATATATTTT. J is TRBJ1-3 and V is TRBV6-5; D is uncertain. Germline CDR1 reads MNHEY; CDR2 reads SVGAGI. The CDR3 has 16 amino acids. V gave up 0 bases and J gave up 1 base, with 10 bases separating them.

The genes are TRBV7-9 and TRBJ2-1; D may correspond to TRBD1 or TRBD2 (6 bases each). V was pared by 2 bases and J by 6 bases, with 14 bases between. The CDR3 loop spans 15 amino acids. Germline V gene data show CDR1 as SEHNR and CDR2 as FQNEAQ (reference sequence). The CDR3 sequence is CASSLSLGGRNEQFF. CDR3 nucleotide sequence: TGTGCCAGCAGCTTATCCCTGGGGGGCCGCAATGAGCAGTTCTTC.

The chain carries TRBV7-8 and TRBJ1-3, with 10 bases matching TRBD1. Germline assignment: CDR1 SGHVS and CDR2 FQNEAQ. The V gene end was trimmed by 0 bases and the J gene end by 8 bases; junction bases not matched to a gene: 4. The CDR3 length is 15 residues. The CDR3 sequence is CASSLAGTGEYTIYF. The CDR3 DNA follows: TGTGCCAGCAGCTTAGCCGGGACAGGGGAATACACCATATATTTT.

The J gene is TRBJ2-1, the V gene TRBV7-2; tentatively, D is TRBD2 (6 bases). Deletions cut 6 bases from V and 5 bases from J, with 20 bases between. The length of the CDR3 is 16 residues. CDR1 and CDR2 (germline): SGHTA, FQGNSA. DNA of the CDR3: TGTGCCAGCAGTCGGACCCCGGGACTCTCAAACAATGAGCAGTTCTTC. It codes for CASSRTPGLSNNEQFF.

The V and J genes are TRBV5-4 and TRBJ2-1; perhaps D is TRBD1 or TRBD2 (5 bases each). Trimming removed 4 bases from V and 7 bases from J, with 18 bases in between. The CDR3 runs to 15 residues. Germline CDR1 SGHNT, CDR2 YYREEE (reference sequence). The CDR3 reads CASSKGTELGNEQFF. The CDR3 nucleotides are TGTGCCAGCAGCAAAGGGACGGAGTTGGGGAATGAGCAGTTCTTC.

J is TRBJ2-1 and V is TRBV5-1, with 9 bases matching TRBD2. CDR1 and CDR2 from the germline V gene are SGHRS and YFSETQ. Trimming at V came to 4 bases and at J to 6 bases, leaving 2 bases not matched to a gene. CDR3 length equals 13 residues. CDR3: CASSATSGNEQFF. The CDR3 DNA reads as TGCGCCAGCAGCGCGACTAGCGGCAATGAGCAGTTCTTC.

The chain uses TRBV6-5 and TRBJ2-7; 8 nucleotides agree with TRBD2. V was clipped by 0 bases and J by 1 base; unmatched bases: 2. Germline V gene sequence: CDR1 MNHEY, CDR2 SVGAGI. The CDR3 loop spans 15 amino acids. In DNA, the CDR3 is TGTGCCAGCAGTTACTCGAGCGGGGGATCCTACGAGCAGTACTTC. Protein product: CASSYSSGGSYEQYF.

This chain links TRBV30 with TRBJ2-5; D not certain. V was pared by 0 bases and J by 5 bases, with 10 bases between. The CDR3 contains 13 residues. Germline-derived CDR1 and CDR2 are GTSNPN and SVGIG (reference sequence). This CDR3 is CAWSVRVRETQYF. CDR3 in DNA: TGTGCCTGGAGTGTCCGGGTCCGGGAGACCCAGTACTTC.

The V call is TRBV4-2, the J call TRBJ2-1; 11 nucleotides match TRBD2. V shed 0 bases, J shed 4 bases, and the junction held 20 bases outside the gene matches. This CDR3 contains 22 residues. Per germline, CDR1 LGHNA and CDR2 YNFKEQ. CDR3 DNA: TGTGCCAGCAGCCAAGATTCGTTTATGACTTCGGGGAGACTAGCGGGGTACAATGAGCAGTTCTTC. Its translation: CASSQDSFMTSGRLAGYNEQFF.

The chain is built from TRBV18 and TRBJ1-5, with no clear D. The CDR3 loop spans 14 amino acids. The germline V and J ends were trimmed by 6 bases and 0 bases, with 9 bases remaining between them. CDR1 and CDR2 (germline): KGHSH, LQKENI. The CDR3 DNA follows: TGTGCCAGCTCCCAAGGTTATAGCAATCAGCCCCAGCATTTT. Amino acids: CASSQGYSNQPQHF. Looking up the rest from reference TRBV18 and TRBJ1-5 gives the full variable domain: NAGVMQNPRHLVRRRGQEARLRCSPMKGHSHVYWYRQLPEEGLKFMVYLQKENIIDESGMPKERFSAEFPKEGPSILRIQQVVRGDSAAYFCASSQGYSNQPQHFGDGTRLSIL.

The V call is TRBV11-2, the J call TRBJ1-6, with D unresolved. From germline, CDR1 is SGHAT and CDR2 FQNNGV. Trimming shortened V by 6 bases and J by 6 bases, and 18 bases separated the two germline ends. The CDR3 has 16 residues. The CDR3 protein is CASREGSATVNSPLHF. The CDR3 DNA is TGTGCCAGCAGGGAAGGCAGCGCTACGGTTAATTCACCCCTCCACTTT.

In its sample, this clone was seen a few times. The gene calls are TRBV4-2 and TRBJ2-5, with a tentative D call TRBD2 (7 bases). The V and J ends lost 1 base and 2 bases respectively, with 14 bases between them. The CDR3 runs 16 residues. The germline V gene has CDR1 LGHNA and CDR2 YNFKEQ. DNA for the CDR3: TGTGCCAGCAGCCAAGTGGGGGGGCCGGAACAAGAGACCCAGTACTTC. Residues: CASSQVGGPEQETQYF.

This clone appeared a few times. The rearrangement uses TRBV6-2 or TRBV6-3 and TRBJ1-2, with 9 bases identical to TRBD1. The CDR3 is made up of 17 amino acids. Per germline, CDR1 MNHEY and CDR2 SVGEGT. With 0 bases clipped from V and 4 bases from J, the junction kept 9 bases outside the gene matches. CDR3 nucleotide sequence: TGTGCCAGCAGTTACTCGGCCAGAGCGGACAGGGGCTATGGCTACACCTTC. It encodes CASSYSARADRGYGYTF.

This clone was counted a single time. The J gene is TRBJ2-3, the V gene TRBV9, with 7 bases that match TRBD2. The CDR3 runs to 16 residues. Per the germline V gene, CDR1 is SGDLS and CDR2 is YYNGEE. J gave up 1 base and V 2 bases, and 7 bases lay outside the gene matches. CDR3 protein: CASSVYGGMGTDTQYF. The CDR3 nucleotides read TGTGCCAGCAGCGTTTACGGGGGGATGGGCACAGATACGCAGTATTTT.

The chain carries TRBV18 and TRBJ2-2, with D uncertain. The CDR3 runs to 14 residues. The V end lost 4 bases, the J end lost 4 bases, and 10 bases lay between the germline ends. CDR1 KGHSH and CDR2 LQKENI come from the germline V gene. The CDR3 loop is CASSLLTSTGELFF. The DNA for the CDR3 is TGTGCCAGCTCACTTCTGACTTCCACCGGGGAGCTGTTTTTT.

The table lists this clone with a few counts. The junction departs from the called germline gene at one end, perhaps through a read error. This chain joins TRBV5-5 and TRBJ2-7; D is perhaps TRBD1 (5 bases). The length of the CDR3 is 11 residues. In germline, CDR1 is SGHKS, CDR2 YYEKEE (reference sequence). The chain's CDR3 is CASSLDQQVIF. The DNA of the CDR3 is TGTGCCAGCAGCTTGGACCAACAGGTTATCTTC.

This chain's CDR3 is CASSPETGDYGYTF. CDR3 sequence (DNA): TGTGCCAGCTCACCAGAGACGGGAGACTATGGCTACACCTTC. The chain has TRBV18 and TRBJ1-2; D ambiguous. Germline CDR1 reads KGHSH; CDR2 reads LQKENI. V dropped 2 bases and J dropped 3 bases, with 10 bases sitting between them. CDR3 size: 14 residues.

V is TRBV7-2 and J is TRBJ2-7; no clear D. There are 15 residues in the CDR3. Germline-derived CDR1 and CDR2 are SGHTA and FQGNSA. With 1 base removed from V and 4 bases from J, the gap between germline ends came to 14 bases. CDR3 region: CASSLEAYFGYEQYF. The CDR3, as DNA: TGTGCCAGCAGCTTAGAGGCTTACTTCGGTTACGAGCAGTACTTC.

The rearrangement joins TRBV5-1 to TRBJ1-5; D is unresolved. This CDR3 spans 14 amino acids. CDR1 and CDR2 (germline): SGHRS, YFSETQ. V lost 0 bases, J lost 7 bases, and 11 bases lay in between. CDR3 DNA sequence: TGCGCCAGCAGCTTGGGAGGTTGGGAACAGCCCCAGCATTTT. Protein: CASSLGGWEQPQHF.

This clone has more than one count but fewer than ten. This sequence joins TRBV7-2 and TRBJ2-2; 8 nucleotides match TRBD1. The CDR3 spans 13 residues. CDR1 is SGHTA, CDR2 FQGNSA, per germline. V lost 6 bases, J lost 6 bases, and 3 bases stayed unmatched. CDR3 bases: TGTGCCAGCAGTATACAGGGGGCCGGGGAGCTGTTTTTT. As protein: CASSIQGAGELFF. Using reference TRBV7-2 and TRBJ2-2 for the parts outside the CDR3, the full variable domain is GAGVSQSPSNKVTEKGKDVELRCDPISGHTALYWYRQSLGQGLEFLIYFQGNSAPDKSGLPSDRFSAERTGGSVSTLTIQRTQQEDSAVYLCASSIQGAGELFFGEGSRLTVL.

This clone was detected only a few times. V usage is TRBV5-1 and J usage is TRBJ2-1, with TRBD2 matching over 12 bases. The CDR3 spans 17 residues. The J segment lost 8 bases and the V segment lost 2 bases, leaving 11 bases of the junction unmatched. Germline V gene lookup returns CDR1 SGHRS and CDR2 YFSETQ. This chain's CDR3 is CASSFRAGTSGRDEQFF. DNA of the CDR3: TGCGCCAGCAGCTTCCGGGCCGGGACTAGCGGGCGTGATGAGCAGTTCTTC.

V is TRBV4-3 and J is TRBJ2-3; a possible D gene is TRBD2 (6 bases). Trimming took off 0 bases at V and 0 bases at J, with 10 bases between the two ends. The germline CDR1 and CDR2 sequences are LGHNA and YSLEER. The CDR3 is made up of 16 amino acids. The chain's CDR3 is CASSQDLAGSTDTQYF. In DNA form, the CDR3 reads TGCGCCAGCAGCCAAGATTTGGCGGGAAGCACAGATACGCAGTATTTT.

The chain joins TRBV2 to TRBJ2-1, with unresolved D. Deletions cut 0 bases from V and 0 bases from J, with 6 bases between. Germline lookup yields CDR1 SNHLY and CDR2 FYNNEI. The CDR3 contains 15 residues. The CDR3 sequence is CASSEAGYSYNEQFF. Written as DNA, the CDR3 is TGTGCCAGCAGTGAAGCAGGTTACTCCTACAATGAGCAGTTCTTC.

V usage is TRBV18 and J usage is TRBJ1-1; no clear D gene. CDR3 length: 13 residues. V lost 6 bases, J lost 3 bases, and 11 bases lay in between. Germline values: CDR1 KGHSH, CDR2 LQKENI. CDR3 sequence: CASSPIRDTEAFF. The CDR3 nucleotides read TGTGCCAGCTCTCCTATTCGGGACACTGAAGCTTTCTTT.

V usage is TRBV18 and J usage is TRBJ1-3, with D unclear. Germline values: CDR1 KGHSH, CDR2 LQKENI. V was pared by 3 bases and J by 0 bases, with 12 bases between. The CDR3 runs to 16 residues. The CDR3 region is CASSPPAGRSGNTIYF. The CDR3 region has the DNA TGTGCCAGCTCACCGCCTGCAGGACGCTCTGGAAACACCATATATTTT.

The chain links TRBV23-1 to TRBJ2-4; D unclear. TRBV23-1 carries the ORF label, with uncertain function. This CDR3 has 15 amino acids. Trimming removed 6 bases at V and 1 base at J, with 13 bases between. CDR3 nucleotides: TGCGCCAGCAGCCGGACCGGGCCCGCCAAAAACATTCAGTACTTC. This gives the protein CASSRTGPAKNIQYF.

This clone was counted a single time. DNA for the CDR3: TGTGCCAGCTCACCGGGGCTAGTAGGGGGCGAGCAGTACTTC. This sequence encodes CASSPGLVGGEQYF. The gene calls are TRBV18 and TRBJ2-7; D might be TRBD1 (6 bases). Per the germline V gene, CDR1 is KGHSH and CDR2 is LQKENI. The V end was cut by 3 bases, the J end by 6 bases, with 15 bases between. The CDR3 extends over 14 amino acids.

This chain uses TRBV7-2 with TRBJ1-1; D is unclear. V lost 2 bases and J lost 8, with 18 bases in between. The CDR3 extends over 15 amino acids. Germline V gives CDR1 SGHTA, CDR2 FQGNSA. CDR3 coding DNA: TGTGCCAGCAGCTTAATTCTAGCGGGTGCCCCCGAAGCTTTCTTT. This codes for CASSLILAGAPEAFF. The whole variable domain, remainder taken from reference TRBV7-2 and TRBJ1-1, is GAGVSQSPSNKVTEKGKDVELRCDPISGHTALYWYRQSLGQGLEFLIYFQGNSAPDKSGLPSDRFSAERTGGSVSTLTIQRTQQEDSAVYLCASSLILAGAPEAFFGQGTRLTVV.

The V and J genes are TRBV7-9 and TRBJ1-3, with D unresolved. Trimming pared 5 bases from V and 0 bases from J, leaving 11 bases between. The CDR3 is 15 residues long. CDR1 SEHNR and CDR2 FQNEAQ come from the germline V gene (reference sequence). The CDR3 region has the DNA TGTGCCAGCAGCCCGCGTGGCGGCTCTGGAAACACCATATATTTT. Protein sequence: CASSPRGGSGNTIYF.